The 21 T cell receptor beta chains in this list originate from one sample, sequenced in a study of T-cell memory formation after mild COVID-19. TCRdb re-derived calls from the 5' RACE reads in MiXCR, one entry per CDR3 protein. The sample records about 340,000 distinct CDR3 sequences, 10% to 15% being singletons. The sequenced material came from PBMCs or a T cell subset sorted from them (not recorded which). All receptors derive from a man between 18 and 35 years old who had mild COVID-19 (a few samples of this study predate the infection). Cell type and time point are not known.

The chain joins TRBV10-3 to TRBJ2-1, with 10 positions matching TRBD1. Germline V gives CDR1 ENHRY, CDR2 SYGVKD. The CDR3 extends over 15 amino acids. V shed 4 bases and J 9 bases; nucleotides not matched to a gene: 9. The CDR3: CAISVGDRGGSEQFF. Written as DNA, the CDR3 is TGTGCCATCAGTGTGGGGGACAGGGGTGGCAGTGAGCAGTTCTTC.

This chain joins TRBV20-1 and TRBJ1-5; D is unresolved. Trimming removed 4 bases from V and 3 bases from J, with 22 bases in between. Looked up from germline, CDR1 is DFQATT and CDR2 is SNEGSKA (reference sequence). The CDR3 is made up of 17 amino acids. The CDR3 here is CSATIPFGRGHNQPQHF. The DNA for the CDR3 is TGCAGTGCTACAATACCTTTCGGGAGAGGCCACAATCAGCCCCAGCATTTT.

There are a few counts of this clonotype. V usage is TRBV7-2 and J usage is TRBJ2-7; the match to TRBD1 covers 10 bases. After removal of 6 bases from V and 7 bases from J, the junction contained 9 bases not matched to a gene. CDR1 SGHTA and CDR2 FQGNSA come from the germline V gene. This CDR3 comprises 14 residues. As DNA, the CDR3 is TGTGCCAGCAGTAGCGGACAGGGGGTAGAAGAGCAGTACTTC. This gives the protein CASSSGQGVEEQYF.

This clonotype was seen only a few times. The V call is TRBV7-9, the J call TRBJ2-5; the match to TRBD1 covers 10 bases. Germline CDR1 SEHNR, CDR2 FQNEAQ (reference sequence). The J segment lost 5 bases and the V segment lost 3 bases, leaving 3 bases of the junction unmatched. This CDR3 contains 14 residues. Here the CDR3 reads CASSLGQGFETQYF. The CDR3 DNA is TGTGCCAGCAGCTTGGGACAGGGGTTCGAGACCCAGTACTTC.

The chain recombines TRBV12-3 or TRBV12-4 with TRBJ2-5; TRBD2 is a possible D gene (6 bases). Deletions cut 4 bases from V and 4 bases from J, with 13 bases between. This CDR3 has 14 amino acids. The DNA of the CDR3 is TGTGCCAGCAGTTCCCGCTGGCGGGGAGAGACCCAGTACTTC. Its protein is CASSSRWRGETQYF.

The genes are TRBV10-2 and TRBJ2-5, with 12 nucleotides matching TRBD2. There are 13 residues in the CDR3. Germline assignment: CDR1 WSHSY and CDR2 SAAADI. V lost 10 bases to trimming and J lost 5 bases; unmatched junction nucleotides: 5. The CDR3 bases are TGCGCCACCGGGGGACTAGCGGGCGAGACCCAGTACTTC. It encodes CATGGLAGETQYF.

This clonotype has more than one count but fewer than ten. This chain uses TRBV28 with TRBJ2-7; 7 bases are shared with TRBD1. With V trimmed by 5 bases and J by 9 bases, 10 bases remained unmatched. CDR1 is MDHEN and CDR2 is SYDVKM in the germline V gene. CDR3 length: 13 residues. DNA of the CDR3: TGTGCCAGCAGTCCCCCTAGGGGGCACGGGCAGTACGTC. This gives the protein CASSPPRGHGQYV.

The rearrangement uses TRBV27 and TRBJ1-3; D possibly corresponds to TRBD1 (6 bases). Germline V CDR1 and CDR2: MNHEY, SMNVEV (reference sequence). With 0 bases removed from V and 0 bases from J, the gap between germline ends came to 15 bases. The CDR3 is 18 amino acids. The CDR3 nucleotides are TGTGCCAGCAGTTTATCGGGTACAGGGCCCCGCTCTGGAAACACCATATATTTT. This codes for CASSLSGTGPRSGNTIYF.

The V gene is TRBV6-6, the J gene TRBJ1-1; tentatively, D is TRBD1 (6 bases). With 4 bases removed from V and 1 base from J, the gap between germline ends came to 19 bases. Germline CDR1 is MNHNY and CDR2 is SVGAGI (reference sequence). This CDR3 spans 17 amino acids. Here the CDR3 reads CASSFSRGGAGNTEAFF. CDR3 coding DNA: TGTGCCAGCAGTTTCTCCCGCGGGGGCGCTGGGAACACTGAAGCTTTCTTT.

This chain uses TRBV29-1 with TRBJ1-2; 7 bases agree with TRBD1. The CDR3 covers 11 residues. CDR1 and CDR2 from the germline V gene are SQVTM and ANQGSEA. Trimming removed 8 bases from V and 8 bases from J; junction bases left unmatched: 8. CDR3 sequence (DNA): TGCAGCCTCTGGGACAGAGGAGGCTACACCTTC. Its protein product is CSLWDRGGYTF.

The chain recombines TRBV9 with TRBJ2-3; D remains ambiguous. This CDR3 has 12 amino acids. From germline, CDR1 is SGDLS and CDR2 YYNGEE. The V and J ends lost 1 base and 4 bases respectively, with 4 bases between them. Here the CDR3 DNA reads TGTGCCAGCAGCGTACTGGCAGATACGCAGTATTTT. Translated: CASSVLADTQYF.

This clonotype was seen a handful of times. V usage is TRBV6-6 and J usage is TRBJ1-1; TRBD1 agrees at 8 bases. The junction had 4 bases not matched to a gene; V was cut back by 2 bases and J by 8 bases. Germline-derived CDR1 and CDR2 are MNHNY and SVGAGI (reference sequence). CDR3 length: 13 residues. The CDR3 DNA reads TGTGCCAGCAGTTACCAGGGGGCTTGGGAAGCTTTCTTT. Its translation: CASSYQGAWEAFF.

This clonotype was recorded a few times. The gene calls are TRBV11-2 and TRBJ2-3, with 8 bases identical to TRBD2. With 1 base clipped from V and 2 bases from J, the junction kept 5 bases outside the gene matches. CDR3 length: 16 residues. CDR1 and CDR2 from the germline V gene are SGHAT and FQNNGV. The CDR3 loop is CASSLAGGLFTDTQYF. The DNA of the CDR3 is TGTGCCAGCAGCTTAGCGGGGGGGCTCTTCACAGATACGCAGTATTTT.

The CDR3 loop reads CASSGDRASGNTIYF. The CDR3 bases are TGTGCCAGCAGCGGTGACAGGGCGTCTGGAAACACCATATATTTT. The rearrangement uses TRBV7-9 and TRBJ1-3, with 7 nucleotides matching TRBD1. Germline V gene lookup returns CDR1 SEHNR and CDR2 FQNEAQ (reference sequence). V shed 5 bases, J shed 1 base, and the junction held 5 bases outside the gene matches. The CDR3 sequence is 15 residues long.

The rearrangement links TRBV20-1 to TRBJ1-1; no clear D gene. This CDR3 is built from 13 residues. Per germline, CDR1 DFQATT and CDR2 SNEGSKA (reference sequence). V was cut by 0 bases and J by 11 bases, with 16 bases left in between. This chain's CDR3 is CSARDEAGYSAFF. Written as DNA, the CDR3 is TGCAGTGCTAGAGATGAGGCAGGTTATTCGGCTTTCTTT.

This clonotype has a handful of counts. This may come from a read error, since a much larger clone is one base off. CDR3 in amino acids: CASRGGTGELFF. DNA for the CDR3: TGTGCCAGCAGGGGGGGCACCGGGGAGCTGTTTTTT. The chain couples TRBV5-4 to TRBJ2-2; D might be TRBD2 (6 bases). V lost 5 bases and J 4 bases, leaving 6 bases between the germline ends. The CDR3 has 12 amino acids. Germline CDR1 and CDR2: SGHNT and YYREEE (reference sequence).

The chain uses TRBV11-1 and TRBJ2-5, with a possible D match to TRBD1 (6 bases). The V end lost 5 bases, the J end lost 0 bases, and 7 bases lay between the germline ends. CDR3 length: 13 amino acids. The germline gives CDR1 SGHAT, CDR2 FQDESV (reference sequence). CDR3 DNA: TGTGCCAGCAGCACAGGGTACCAAGAGACCCAGTACTTC. Protein: CASSTGYQETQYF.

There are a few counts of this clonotype. The gene calls are TRBV20-1 and TRBJ1-2, with 11 positions matching TRBD1. With V trimmed by 2 bases and J by 6 bases, 5 bases remained unmatched. The CDR3 contains 14 residues. Looked up from germline, CDR1 is DFQATT and CDR2 is SNEGSKA (reference sequence). The DNA for the CDR3 is TGCAGTGCTAGACGGGACAGGGGGTTAAATGGCTACACCTTC. This sequence encodes CSARRDRGLNGYTF.

This clonotype came up a few times. The chain joins TRBV7-6 to TRBJ2-3; 10 nucleotides agree with TRBD2. V lost 3 bases, J lost 1 base, and 7 bases stayed unmatched. CDR1 is SGHVS, CDR2 FNYEAQ, per germline. The CDR3 contains 17 residues. CDR3 sequence (DNA): TGTGCCAGCAGCTTTAGGGATGGACTAGCGGGCACAGATACGCAGTATTTT. It encodes CASSFRDGLAGTDTQYF.

In its sample, this clonotype was seen many times. The V gene is TRBV7-3, the J gene TRBJ2-1; tentatively, D is TRBD2 (5 bases). This CDR3 has 17 residues. Germline CDR1 and CDR2: SGHTA and FQGTGA. V lost 5 bases and J lost 7, with 24 bases in between. The CDR3 here is CASSLSPLGFSGNEQFF. CDR3 coding DNA: TGTGCCAGCAGCCTGTCCCCATTGGGCTTCTCGGGGAATGAGCAGTTCTTC.

The rearrangement links TRBV11-2 to TRBJ1-1; maybe TRBD1 (5 bases). Germline V lookup: CDR1 SGHAT, CDR2 FQNNGV. This CDR3 is built from 15 residues. V lost 7 bases to trimming and J lost 5 bases, with 20 bases between them. CDR3 protein: CASTHTREAGTEAFF. The CDR3 DNA reads TGTGCCAGCACACATACCAGGGAGGCGGGGACTGAAGCTTTCTTT.